Following are 10 T cell receptor beta chains from one sample sequenced in a study of T cell repertoires in cytomegalovirus infection. In TCRdb, the reads were re-called with MiXCR into one record per CDR3 protein. The sample consists of 680,000 or so distinct CDR3 sequences, 35% of them appearing once. The sample comprised PBMCs. Every receptor here comes from a human donor in good health (CMV status not recorded). Some clones in this sample may be carry-over from other donors' samples.

The rearrangement joins TRBV7-4 to TRBJ1-3; 8 positions match TRBD1. Germline lookup yields CDR1 SGHVT and CDR2 SQSDAQ. The ends lost 2 bases at V and 2 bases at J; junction bases unmatched: 2. The CDR3 consists of 15 residues. Here the CDR3 DNA reads TGTGCCAGCAGCTTAATGACAGGGGCTGGAAACACCATATATTTT. This sequence encodes CASSLMTGAGNTIYF. Full variable domain (missing parts from reference TRBV7-4 and TRBJ1-3): GAGVSQSPRYKVAKRGRDVALRCDSISGHVTLYWYRQTLGQGSEVLTYSQSDAQRDKSGRPSGRFSAERPERSVSTLKIQRTEQGDSAVYLCASSLMTGAGNTIYFGEGSWLTVV.

Turning to this clonotype: The germline gene is not matched at one end of the junction; a read error may be the cause. The chain combines TRBV5-3 with TRBJ2-5; D possibly corresponds to TRBD1 (6 bases). TRBV5-3 is an ORF, and what it does is uncertain. CDR3 length: 16 residues. For the CDR3, the DNA is TGTGCCAGCAGCTTGGCCACAGGGAGTGGCCAAGAGACCCAGTACTTC. It codes for CASSLATGSGQETQYF.

This clonotype was observed a handful of times. This chain links TRBV11-2 with TRBJ2-1; D is undetermined. With 0 bases removed from V and 5 bases from J, the gap between germline ends came to 17 bases. Germline CDR1 is SGHAT and CDR2 is FQNNGV. The CDR3 contains 17 residues. This CDR3 reads CASSLESLRLVHNEQFF. The CDR3 nucleotides read TGTGCCAGCAGCTTAGAATCGTTGCGGCTCGTACACAATGAGCAGTTCTTC.

In its sample, this clonotype was seen many times. The rearrangement links TRBV7-8 to TRBJ1-1; 10 bases match TRBD1. The germline V gene encodes CDR1 SGHVS and CDR2 FQNEAQ. The CDR3 is 14 residues long. V trimming: 7 bases; J trimming: 1 base; junction bases outside the gene matches: 3. CDR3 nucleotide sequence: TGTGCCAGCACCCGGGACAGGGGGAACACTGAAGCTTTCTTT. It yields the protein CASTRDRGNTEAFF.

This clonotype showed up many times. The V call is TRBV7-2, the J call TRBJ2-1; D possibly uses TRBD1 or TRBD2 (5 bases each). V was pared by 3 bases and J by 8 bases, with 14 bases between. Germline values: CDR1 SGHTA, CDR2 FQGNSA. This CDR3 spans 14 amino acids. CDR3 nucleotides: TGTGCCAGCAGCTTTTCCACTCTGGGGGATGAGCAGTTCTTC. Protein: CASSFSTLGDEQFF.

The V and J genes are TRBV3-1 and TRBJ1-3; D unresolved. Trimming stripped 3 bases from V and 4 bases from J, with 10 bases between. The CDR3 extends over 14 amino acids. Per the germline V gene, CDR1 is LGHDT and CDR2 is YNNKEL (reference sequence). DNA of the CDR3: TGTGCCAGCAGCCAGGGTACAACCGGAAACACCATATATTTT. It specifies CASSQGTTGNTIYF.

This chain links TRBV12-3 or TRBV12-4 with TRBJ2-3, with 7 bases that match TRBD1. CDR3 size: 17 residues. V was clipped by 3 bases and J by 0 bases; unmatched bases: 9. This chain's CDR3 is CASSFVWQGESTDTQYF. As DNA, the CDR3 is TGTGCCAGCAGTTTCGTCTGGCAGGGGGAGAGCACAGATACGCAGTATTTT.

As concerns this clonotype: Likely a read error: the CDR3 ends without its conserved phenylalanine or tryptophan. J is TRBJ2-2 and V is TRBV20-1; the match to TRBD2 covers 11 bases. The CDR3 is made up of 17 amino acids. Germline V CDR1 and CDR2: DFQATT, SNEGSKA (reference sequence). J gave up 1 base and V 8 bases, and 12 bases lay outside the gene matches. This CDR3 reads CSSPRLAGGRNTGELFL. The CDR3 bases are TGCAGTTCCCCCCGGCTAGCGGGAGGCAGGAACACCGGGGAGCTGTTTTTG.

V is TRBV4-2 and J is TRBJ2-3; 10 nucleotides line up with TRBD2. The CDR3 is 17 amino acids. The V gene's germline CDR1 is LGHNA and CDR2 YNFKEQ. J was trimmed by 2 bases and V by 2 bases; bases with no gene match: 7. The CDR3 DNA reads TGTGCCAGCAGCCAAACTAGCGGGATTTCTTTCACAGATACGCAGTATTTT. Protein: CASSQTSGISFTDTQYF.

This chain uses TRBV24-1 with TRBJ2-1, with D tentatively TRBD1 (6 bases). V shed 4 bases and J shed 3 bases, with 15 bases lying between them. This CDR3 spans 16 amino acids. Germline assignment: CDR1 KGHDR and CDR2 SFDVKD. CDR3 sequence reads: CATSDSGAVVYNEQFF. CDR3 bases: TGTGCCACCAGTGACTCAGGGGCGGTCGTCTACAATGAGCAGTTCTTC.